This T cell receptor beta chain was sequenced for a study of T cell repertoires in cytomegalovirus infection. This clonotype showed up just a few times. No antigen is known for it. TCRdb used MiXCR to reprocess the reads, holding one entry per CDR3 protein. The data contain approximately 590,000 distinct CDR3 sequences, approximately 40% of them singletons. With 1 base removed from V and 7 bases from J, the gap between germline ends came to 7 bases. The germline gives CDR1 MGHRA, CDR2 YSYEKL. CDR3 length: 13 amino acids. This receptor was taken from a human donor in good health (CMV status not recorded). Some clones in this sample may be carry-over from other donors' samples. Sequences were derived from cultured PBMCs, sampled from culture after CMV antigen stimulation. This chain uses TRBV4-1 with TRBJ1-4; D call uncertain. The CDR3 region has the DNA TGCGCCAGCAGCCAAGGGTCACTTGAAAAACTGTTTTTT. This gives the protein CASSQGSLEKLFF.